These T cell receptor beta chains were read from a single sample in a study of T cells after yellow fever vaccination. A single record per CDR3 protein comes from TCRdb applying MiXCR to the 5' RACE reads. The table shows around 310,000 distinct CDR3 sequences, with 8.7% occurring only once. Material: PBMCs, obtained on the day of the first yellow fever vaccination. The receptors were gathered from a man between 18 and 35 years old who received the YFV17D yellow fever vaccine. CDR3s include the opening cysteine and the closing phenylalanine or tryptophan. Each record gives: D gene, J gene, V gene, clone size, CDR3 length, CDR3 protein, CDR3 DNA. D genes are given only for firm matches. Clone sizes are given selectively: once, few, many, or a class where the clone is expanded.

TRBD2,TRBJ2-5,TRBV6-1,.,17,CASSERILAGAEETQYF,TGTGCCAGCAGTGAAAGGATCCTAGCGGGGGCGGAAGAGACCCAGTACTTC
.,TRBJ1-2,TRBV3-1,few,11,CASSQGPGYTF,TGTGCCAGCAGCCAAGGGCCCGGCTACACCTTC
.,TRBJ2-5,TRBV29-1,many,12,CSVVETVETQYF,TGCAGCGTTGTAGAGACAGTCGAGACCCAGTACTTC
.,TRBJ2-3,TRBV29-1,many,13,CSVFAPSRDTQYF,TGCAGCGTCTTCGCCCCTAGTAGAGATACGCAGTATTTT
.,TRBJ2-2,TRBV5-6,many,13,CASSLDNTGELFF,TGTGCCAGCAGCTTGGACAACACCGGGGAGCTGTTTTTT
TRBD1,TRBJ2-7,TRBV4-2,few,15,CASSPGQGPDYEQYF,TGTGCCAGCAGCCCGGGACAGGGACCCGACTACGAGCAGTACTTC
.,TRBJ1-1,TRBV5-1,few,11,CASRGKAEAFF,TGCGCCAGCCGCGGAAAGGCGGAAGCTTTCTTT
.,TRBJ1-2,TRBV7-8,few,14,CASSLVGETDGYTF,TGTGCCAGCAGCTTGGTAGGGGAAACCGATGGCTACACCTTC
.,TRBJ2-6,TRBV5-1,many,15,CASSLEGPGANVLTF,TGCGCCAGCAGCTTGGAGGGACCTGGGGCCAACGTCCTGACTTTC
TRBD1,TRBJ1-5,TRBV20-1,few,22,CSARDSPLTGIATPGGNQPQHF,TGCAGTGCTAGAGATTCTCCGTTGACAGGGATTGCCACTCCCGGAGGCAATCAGCCCCAGCATTTT
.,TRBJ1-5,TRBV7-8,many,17,CASSKVEGTYSNQPQHF,TGTGCCAGCAGCAAGGTGGAGGGGACTTATAGCAATCAGCCCCAGCATTTT
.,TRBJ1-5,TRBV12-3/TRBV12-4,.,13,CASSLRENQPQHF,TGTGCCAGCAGTTTAAGGGAGAATCAGCCCCAGCATTTT
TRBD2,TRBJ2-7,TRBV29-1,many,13,CSGLAGRFYEQYF,TGCAGCGGACTAGCGGGGAGGTTCTACGAGCAGTACTTC
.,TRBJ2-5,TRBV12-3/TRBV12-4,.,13,CASSPNNGGTQYF,TGTGCCAGCAGCCCAAACAACGGTGGGACCCAGTACTTC
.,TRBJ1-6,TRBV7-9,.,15,CASSLVSSGIKPLHF,TGTGCCAGCAGCTTAGTTTCGTCCGGCATTAAACCCCTCCACTTT
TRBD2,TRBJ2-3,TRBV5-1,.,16,CASSGGLAGATDTQYF,TGCGCCAGCAGCGGCGGTCTAGCGGGGGCCACAGATACGCAGTATTTT
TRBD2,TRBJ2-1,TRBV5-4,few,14,CASQGLADYNEQFF,TGTGCCAGCCAAGGACTAGCGGACTACAATGAGCAGTTCTTC
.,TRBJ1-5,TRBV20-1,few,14,CSARDYKVWGPQHF,TGCAGTGCTAGAGATTACAAGGTGTGGGGGCCCCAGCATTTT
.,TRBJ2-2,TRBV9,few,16,CASSVDGRTGTGELFF,TGTGCCAGCAGCGTAGATGGCCGAACAGGCACCGGGGAGCTGTTTTTT
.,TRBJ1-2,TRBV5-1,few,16,CASSLASGTANYGYTF,TGCGCCAGCAGCTTGGCCTCGGGGACCGCGAACTATGGCTACACCTTC
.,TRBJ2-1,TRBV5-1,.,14,CASSPVQDGNEQFF,TGCGCCAGCAGCCCCGTCCAGGATGGCAATGAGCAGTTCTTC
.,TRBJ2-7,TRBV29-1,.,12,CSVGTDAYEQYF,TGCAGCGTCGGGACGGACGCCTACGAGCAGTACTTC
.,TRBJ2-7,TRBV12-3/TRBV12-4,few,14,CASSGTVGTYEQYF,TGTGCCAGCAGCGGGACTGTCGGTACTTACGAGCAGTACTTC
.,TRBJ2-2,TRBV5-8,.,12,CASSVGTGELFF,TGTGCCAGCAGCGTCGGGACCGGGGAGCTGTTTTTT
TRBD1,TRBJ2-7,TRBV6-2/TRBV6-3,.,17,CASSYAFGRGFSYEQYF,TGTGCCAGCAGTTACGCGTTTGGCAGGGGGTTCTCCTACGAGCAGTACTTC
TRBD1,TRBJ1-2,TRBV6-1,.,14,CASSDTGADYGYTF,TGTGCCAGCAGTGATACAGGGGCCGACTATGGCTACACCTTC
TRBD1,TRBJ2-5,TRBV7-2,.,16,CASSLATGGAGETQYF,TGTGCCAGCAGCTTGGCGACAGGGGGCGCAGGCGAGACCCAGTACTTC
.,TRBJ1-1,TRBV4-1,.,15,CASSPREGGDTEAFF,TGCGCCAGCAGCCCACGCGAGGGGGGGGACACTGAAGCTTTCTTT
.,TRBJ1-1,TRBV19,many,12,CASRSPAFEAFF,TGTGCCAGTAGGTCGCCAGCTTTCGAAGCTTTCTTT
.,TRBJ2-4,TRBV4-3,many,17,CASSQAWGPGAKNIQYF,TGCGCCAGCAGCCAAGCTTGGGGGCCGGGGGCCAAAAACATTCAGTACTTC
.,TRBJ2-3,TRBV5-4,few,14,CASSLDSGTDTQYF,TGTGCCAGCAGCTTGGATTCTGGCACAGATACGCAGTATTTT
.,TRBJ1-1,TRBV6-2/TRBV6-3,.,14,CASSANPHRTEAFF,TGTGCCAGCAGTGCTAACCCTCATCGGACTGAAGCTTTCTTT
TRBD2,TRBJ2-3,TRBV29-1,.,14,CSATLAGTTDTQYF,TGCAGCGCCACGCTAGCGGGGACCACAGATACGCAGTATTTT
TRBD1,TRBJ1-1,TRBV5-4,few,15,CASSPPGTGNSEAFF,TGTGCCAGCAGCCCTCCGGGGACAGGGAACTCTGAAGCTTTCTTT
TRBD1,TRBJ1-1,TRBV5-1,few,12,CASSGDSPEAFF,TGCGCCAGCAGCGGGGACAGCCCTGAAGCTTTCTTT
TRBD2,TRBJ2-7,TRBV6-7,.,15,CASSYSGTNSYEQYF,TGTGCCAGCAGTTACTCCGGGACTAACTCCTACGAGCAGTACTTC
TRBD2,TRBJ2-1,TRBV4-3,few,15,CASSRVAGGVNEQFF,TGCGCCAGCAGCCGGGTAGCGGGGGGAGTGAATGAGCAGTTCTTC
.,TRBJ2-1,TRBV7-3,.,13,CASSSPTNGEQFF,TGTGCCAGCAGCTCCCCAACCAACGGTGAGCAGTTCTTC
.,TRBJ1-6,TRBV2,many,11,CASSGNSPLHF,TGTGCCAGCAGTGGCAATTCACCCCTCCACTTT
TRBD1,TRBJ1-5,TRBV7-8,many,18,CASSPDRGTRYSNQPQHF,TGTGCCAGCAGCCCCGACAGGGGGACCAGATATAGCAATCAGCCCCAGCATTTT
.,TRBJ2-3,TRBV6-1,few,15,CASSPIRGAQDTQYF,TGTGCCAGCAGCCCTATACGGGGGGCCCAAGATACGCAGTATTTT
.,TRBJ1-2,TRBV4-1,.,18,CASSQVQVWDGNNYGYTF,TGCGCCAGCAGCCAAGTTCAAGTGTGGGACGGAAATAACTATGGCTACACCTTC
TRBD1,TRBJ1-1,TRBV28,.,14,CASRRTGGITEAFF,TGTGCCAGCAGGCGGACAGGGGGGATCACTGAAGCTTTCTTT
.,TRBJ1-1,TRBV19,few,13,CASSIVQDTEAFF,TGTGCCAGTAGTATCGTCCAGGACACTGAAGCTTTCTTT
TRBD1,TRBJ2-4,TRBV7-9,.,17,CASSLGQGALGRNIQYF,TGTGCCAGCAGCCTAGGACAGGGGGCATTAGGACGGAACATTCAGTACTTC
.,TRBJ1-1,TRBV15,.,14,CATSSDRTYTEAFF,TGTGCCACCAGCTCTGATCGTACCTACACTGAAGCTTTCTTT
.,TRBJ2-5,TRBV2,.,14,CASRPSKVRETQYF,TGTGCCAGCAGGCCGTCCAAGGTACGAGAGACCCAGTACTTC
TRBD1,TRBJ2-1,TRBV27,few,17,CASSDRLRTGGRNEQFF,TGTGCCAGCAGCGACCGGCTAAGGACAGGGGGTAGGAATGAGCAGTTCTTC
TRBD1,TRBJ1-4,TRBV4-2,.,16,CASSHQEGQGDEKLFF,TGTGCCAGCAGCCATCAAGAAGGACAGGGGGATGAAAAACTGTTTTTT
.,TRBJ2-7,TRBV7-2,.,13,CASSSPPDPEQYF,TGTGCCAGCAGCTCCCCTCCGGATCCTGAGCAGTACTTC
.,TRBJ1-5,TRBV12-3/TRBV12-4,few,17,CASSPGGNTYSNQPQHF,TGTGCCAGCTCCCCCGGGGGCAACACTTATAGCAATCAGCCCCAGCATTTT
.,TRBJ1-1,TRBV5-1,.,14,CASSLLNAGTEAFF,TGCGCCAGCAGCTTACTCAACGCTGGAACTGAAGCTTTCTTT
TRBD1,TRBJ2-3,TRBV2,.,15,CASSEGQGDTDTQYF,TGTGCCAGCAGTGAGGGACAGGGGGACACAGATACGCAGTATTTT
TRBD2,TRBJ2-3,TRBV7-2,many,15,CASSSRTSGVDTQYF,TGTGCCAGCAGCTCCCGGACTAGCGGCGTCGATACGCAGTATTTT
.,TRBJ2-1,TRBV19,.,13,CASSPGGIDEQFF,TGTGCCAGTAGCCCTGGAGGGATCGATGAGCAGTTCTTC
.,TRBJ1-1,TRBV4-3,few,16,CASSQEKTESNTEAFF,TGCGCCAGCAGCCAAGAAAAGACGGAGTCGAACACTGAAGCTTTCTTT
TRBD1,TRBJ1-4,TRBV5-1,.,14,CASAKQGTNEKLFF,TGCGCCAGCGCGAAACAGGGGACTAATGAAAAACTGTTTTTT
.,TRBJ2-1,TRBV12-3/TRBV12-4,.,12,CASGRGAGEQFF,TGTGCCAGCGGCAGGGGGGCGGGTGAGCAGTTCTTC
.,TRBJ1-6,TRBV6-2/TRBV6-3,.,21,CASSYEAAGTAPSTYNSPLHF,TGTGCCAGCAGTTACGAGGCTGCCGGGACGGCCCCTTCTACCTATAATTCACCCCTCCACTTT
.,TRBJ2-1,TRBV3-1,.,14,CASSHLRDKNEQFF,TGTGCCAGCAGCCATCTCCGGGACAAAAATGAGCAGTTCTTC